A single T cell receptor beta chain is shown here with its context. The data derive from a study of blood T cell repertoires in COVID-19. Study at large: The cDNA or gDNA used as material had been derived from T cells, B-cell-depleted T cells, or PBMCs.

In the original processing: Reference gene primer amplification yielded estimated nucleated cell counts. TCRdb's table, derived via immunoSEQ multiplex PCR, lists solely in-frame clones and lacks some. The V and J calls and clone size were taken over from that table, and D and trimming were inferred from the DNA. The sample shows approximately 170,000 clones, 70% to 85% of them seen only once. Individuals aged roughly 18 to 100 years were recruited from roughly 22 US areas. The CDR3 is 17 amino acids. Trimming removed 0 bases from V and 4 bases from J, with 18 bases in between. The germline CDR1 and CDR2 sequences are SGHVS and FQNEAQ.

The specimen was PBMCs or T cells enriched from blood (not recorded which). The clonotype was recovered from a man aged 50 to 60 who had recovered from COVID-19. V usage is TRBV7-8 and J usage is TRBJ1-1; no definite D call. This CDR3 reads CASSLAYLRVLRTEAFF. The CDR3 nucleotides read TGTGCCAGCAGCTTAGCTTATCTTCGGGTTCTACGCACTGAAGCTTTCTTT.